These 13 T cell receptor beta chains came from one sample sequenced in a study of OX40 agonist ivuxolimab in advanced cancers. Repertoires were generated with immunoSEQ multiplex PCR, while TCRdb's copy carries only in-frame clones and drops some. There are 8,000 to 10,000 clones in the sample; roughly 68% occur only once, and around 40% lies in the top ten. The specimen comprised CD4+ or CD8+ T cells sorted from blood, sampled in a trial of the OX40 agonist ivuxolimab. All receptors come from an adult with an advanced solid tumor such as melanoma, head and neck, liver or kidney cancer.

V is TRBV9 and J is TRBJ2-3, with D perhaps matching TRBD2 (5 bases). The V end lost 4 bases, the J end lost 6 bases, and 18 bases lay between the germline ends. Looked up from germline, CDR1 is SGDLS and CDR2 is YYNGEE. This CDR3 has 15 residues. DNA for the CDR3: TGTGCCAGCAGCAACTCCCGGACTCCGCTCGATACGCAGTATTTT. Residues: CASSNSRTPLDTQYF.

The V and J genes are TRBV5-4 and TRBJ2-7; 14 bases map to TRBD2. V dropped 4 bases and J dropped 6; count of bases not matched to a gene: 9. In germline, CDR1 is SGHNT, CDR2 YYREEE (reference sequence). The CDR3 has 16 residues. This CDR3 reads CASSQDGLAGGIEQYF. In DNA form, the CDR3 reads TGTGCCAGCAGCCAAGACGGACTAGCGGGAGGTATCGAGCAGTACTTC.

The gene calls are TRBV29-1 and TRBJ1-1; TRBD1 matches 10 bases. The CDR3 sequence is 13 residues long. Trimming took 6 bases from V and 4 from J; bases not matched to a gene: 5. Germline V gene sequence: CDR1 SQVTM, CDR2 ANQGSEA. CDR3 DNA: TGCAGCGTAGGGGACAGGGGTTCCACTGAAGCTTTCTTT. Amino acids: CSVGDRGSTEAFF.

V usage is TRBV7-7 and J usage is TRBJ1-2; D remains ambiguous. V lost 0 bases, J lost 0 bases, and 11 bases lay in between. Looked up from germline, CDR1 is SSHAT and CDR2 is FNYEAQ (reference sequence). The CDR3 length is 16 residues. The CDR3 region is CASSLAYNRANYGYTF. Here the CDR3 DNA reads TGTGCCAGCAGCTTAGCGTATAACAGAGCTAACTATGGCTACACCTTC.

In its sample, this clone was seen once. The V gene is TRBV11-2, the J gene TRBJ2-1; 13 nucleotides match TRBD2. The CDR3 has 16 residues. CDR1 and CDR2 from the germline V gene are SGHAT and FQNNGV. Losses at the gene ends were 4 bases for V and 3 bases for J; bases not matched to a gene: 3. The CDR3 DNA sequence: TGTGCCAGCAGCTCCGGGACTAGCGGGAACTACAATGAGCAGTTCTTC. It specifies CASSSGTSGNYNEQFF.

The V gene is TRBV27, the J gene TRBJ2-1; D not resolved. Trimming removed 0 bases from V and 2 bases from J, with 8 bases in between. Looked up from germline, CDR1 is MNHEY and CDR2 is SMNVEV (reference sequence). This CDR3 contains 15 residues. Here the CDR3 reads CASSLSPNTYNEQFF. CDR3 nucleotides: TGTGCCAGCAGTTTATCGCCCAACACCTACAATGAGCAGTTCTTC.

This clone has just a few counts. The CDR3 protein is CASRGGAQYPYEQYF. The CDR3 nucleotides read TGTGCCAGCCGGGGGGGAGCACAATATCCCTACGAGCAGTACTTC. The V gene is TRBV18, the J gene TRBJ2-7; 8 nucleotides align to TRBD2. The germline CDR1 and CDR2 sequences are KGHSH and LQKENI. CDR3 size: 15 residues. V lost 8 bases to trimming and J lost 2 bases; unmatched junction nucleotides: 11.

This clone was recorded many times. V and J are TRBV5-1 and TRBJ2-7; D might be TRBD2 (6 bases). V was trimmed by 1 base and J by 0 bases, leaving 14 bases between them. Looked up from germline, CDR1 is SGHRS and CDR2 is YFSETQ. The CDR3 consists of 16 residues. The CDR3 protein is CASSLTPASASYEQYF. In nucleotides, the CDR3 is TGCGCCAGCAGCTTGACCCCGGCTAGCGCCTCCTACGAGCAGTACTTC.

The V call is TRBV9, the J call TRBJ2-5, with D perhaps matching TRBD1 (6 bases). The CDR3 is made up of 14 amino acids. The V and J ends lost 0 bases and 1 base respectively, with 7 bases between them. CDR1 is SGDLS, CDR2 YYNGEE, per germline. CDR3 region: CASSVGTAQETQYF. The CDR3 DNA is TGTGCCAGCAGCGTAGGGACAGCCCAAGAGACCCAGTACTTC.

This clone has a handful of counts. This chain links TRBV25-1 with TRBJ2-1; 9 nucleotides line up with TRBD1. The CDR3 spans 11 residues. With 4 bases clipped from V and 15 bases from J, the junction kept 4 bases outside the gene matches. Germline lookup yields CDR1 MGHDK and CDR2 SYGVNS. The CDR3 protein is CASSVRDRAFF. The CDR3 coding sequence is TGTGCCAGCAGTGTCCGGGACAGGGCGTTCTTC. The variable domain in full, with the rest retrieved from reference TRBV25-1 and TRBJ2-1, is EADIYQTPRYLVIGTGKKITLECSQTMGHDKMYWYQQDPGMELHLIHYSYGVNSTEKGDLSSESTVSRIRTEHFPLTLESARPSHTSQYLCASSVRDRAFFGPGTRLTVL.

This chain connects TRBV13 to TRBJ1-3, with 7 bases matching TRBD1. The CDR3 length is 16 residues. V gave up 1 base and J gave up 4 bases; unmatched junction bases: 7. Germline V gene sequence: CDR1 PRHDT, CDR2 FYEKMQ (reference sequence). DNA for the CDR3: TGTGCCAGCAGCTTAGCCCTAGGGGGCGCAGGAAACACCATATATTTT. Its protein is CASSLALGGAGNTIYF.

The CDR3, as DNA: TGTGCCAGCAGCTTTGCAGGGGCCTTCTACGAGCAGTACTTC. It encodes CASSFAGAFYEQYF. The chain is built from TRBV7-9 and TRBJ2-7; possibly TRBD1 for D (6 bases). Between the trimmed V and J ends, which lost 3 bases and 3 bases, there was a span of 12 bases. The length of the CDR3 is 14 residues. Germline V gene lookup returns CDR1 SEHNR and CDR2 FQNEAQ (reference sequence).

The chain recombines TRBV7-6 with TRBJ2-1, with D unresolved. Between the trimmed V and J ends, which lost 2 bases and 0 bases, there was a span of 11 bases. The CDR3 extends over 16 amino acids. CDR1 and CDR2 (germline): SGHVS, FNYEAQ. CDR3 sequence (DNA): TGTGCCAGCAGCTTAACCCTCCCCAGCTCCTACAATGAGCAGTTCTTC. Its translation is CASSLTLPSSYNEQFF.